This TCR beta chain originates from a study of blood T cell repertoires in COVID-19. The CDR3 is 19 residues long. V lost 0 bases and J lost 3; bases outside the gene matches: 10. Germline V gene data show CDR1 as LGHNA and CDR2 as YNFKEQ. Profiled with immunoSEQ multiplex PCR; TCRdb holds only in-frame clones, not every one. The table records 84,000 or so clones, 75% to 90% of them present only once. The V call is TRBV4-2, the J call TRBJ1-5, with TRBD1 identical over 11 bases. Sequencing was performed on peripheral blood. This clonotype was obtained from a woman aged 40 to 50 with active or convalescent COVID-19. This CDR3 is CASSQDQAGQGAFNQPQHF. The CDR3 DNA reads TGTGCCAGCAGCCAAGATCAGGCAGGACAGGGGGCTTTCAATCAGCCCCAGCATTTT.